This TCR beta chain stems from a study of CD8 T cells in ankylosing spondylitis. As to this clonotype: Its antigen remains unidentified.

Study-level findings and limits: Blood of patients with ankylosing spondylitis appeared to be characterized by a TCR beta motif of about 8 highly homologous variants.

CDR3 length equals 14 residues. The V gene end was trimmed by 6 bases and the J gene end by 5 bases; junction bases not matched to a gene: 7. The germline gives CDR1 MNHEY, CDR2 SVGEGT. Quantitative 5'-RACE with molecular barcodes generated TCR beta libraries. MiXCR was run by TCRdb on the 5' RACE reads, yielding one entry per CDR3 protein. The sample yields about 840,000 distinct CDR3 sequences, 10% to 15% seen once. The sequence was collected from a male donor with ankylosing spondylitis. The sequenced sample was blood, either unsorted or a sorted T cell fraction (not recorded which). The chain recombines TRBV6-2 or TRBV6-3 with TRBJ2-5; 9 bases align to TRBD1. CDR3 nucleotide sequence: TGTGCCAGCAGACCAACAGGGGGCATGGAGACCCAGTACTTC. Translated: CASRPTGGMETQYF.